This TCR beta chain appears in the sequencing data of a study of human T cells and chemical hapten exposure. MiXCR, applied by TCRdb to the RACE reads, yields one record per CDR3 protein. The sample has 60,000 to 80,000 distinct CDR3 sequences, around a third seen once. General study points: Among TCRs, those above 1 in 1000 frequency were unaffected by DPC sensitization. The study found expanded TCRs formed significantly more large CDR3 similarity clusters than controls.

V was pared by 6 bases and J by 3 bases, with 6 bases between. The CDR3 loop spans 11 amino acids. The germline CDR1 and CDR2 sequences are MDHEN and SYDVKM. The sample's time point: patch test 1, 2 weeks after DPC sensitization. Stated treatment: therapeutic diphenylcyclopropenone sensitization with weekly scalp DPC. The table lists this clonotype with a count of one. What it binds is unknown. The chain is built from TRBV28 and TRBJ2-7; the D is unclear. The source material was whole blood, sampled in connection with sensitization to the hapten diphenylcyclopropenone (DPC). The TCR was taken from a man in his forties with alopecia areata. Some clones in this sample may be carry-over from other donors' samples. In nucleotides, the CDR3 is TGTGCCAGCAGCCTTATCTACGAGCAGTACTTC. It is translated as CASSLIYEQYF.